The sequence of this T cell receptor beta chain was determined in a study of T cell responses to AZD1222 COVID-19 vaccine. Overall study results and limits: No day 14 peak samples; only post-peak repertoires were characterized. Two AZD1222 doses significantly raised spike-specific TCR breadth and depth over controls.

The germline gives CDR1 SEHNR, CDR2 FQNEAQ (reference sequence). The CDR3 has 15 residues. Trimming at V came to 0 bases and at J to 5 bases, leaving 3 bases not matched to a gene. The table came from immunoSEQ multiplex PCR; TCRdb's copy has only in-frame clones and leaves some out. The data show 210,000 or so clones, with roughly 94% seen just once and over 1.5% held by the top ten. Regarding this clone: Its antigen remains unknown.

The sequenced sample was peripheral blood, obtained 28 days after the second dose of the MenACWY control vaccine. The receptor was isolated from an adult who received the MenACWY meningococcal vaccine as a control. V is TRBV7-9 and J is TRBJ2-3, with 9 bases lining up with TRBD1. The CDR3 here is CASSLADRGGDTQYF. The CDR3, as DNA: TGTGCCAGCAGCTTAGCCGACAGGGGGGGAGATACGCAGTATTTT.